This T cell receptor (beta chain) stems from a study of a mutant IDH1 vaccine in newly diagnosed glioma. On the study more broadly: Eight vaccine doses were administered to patients at weeks 1, 3, 5, 7, 11, 15, 19 and 23. Vaccines began 4-6 weeks after radiotherapy alone, or with temozolomide cycles. Patients' prior therapy spanned radiotherapy, temozolomide, or both; most underwent both.

The CDR3 loop spans 12 amino acids. CDR1 is SNHLY and CDR2 is FYNNEI in the germline V gene. The V end was cut by 4 bases, the J end by 0 bases, with 4 bases between. About this clone itself: Its antigen is not identified. Other DNA sequences of this sample code for an identical CDR3.

Specified time point: week 11, during vaccination. Mutant IDH1 20-mer peptide, at 300 ug, made up each vaccine dose, with topical imiquimod. TCRdb's copy holds only in-frame clones and misses some; the assay was immunoSEQ multiplex PCR. The sample includes about 130,000 clones, just under 80% of them seen just once. The V call is TRBV2, the J call TRBJ2-7; no clear D. This sequence was found in a man between 35 and 55 years old with glioma. Sequencing was performed on PBMCs, taken from a glioma patient whose treatment included an IDH1 peptide vaccine. CDR3 loop: CASSANSYEQYF. CDR3 nucleotides: TGTGCCAGCAGTGCCAACTCCTACGAGCAGTACTTC.